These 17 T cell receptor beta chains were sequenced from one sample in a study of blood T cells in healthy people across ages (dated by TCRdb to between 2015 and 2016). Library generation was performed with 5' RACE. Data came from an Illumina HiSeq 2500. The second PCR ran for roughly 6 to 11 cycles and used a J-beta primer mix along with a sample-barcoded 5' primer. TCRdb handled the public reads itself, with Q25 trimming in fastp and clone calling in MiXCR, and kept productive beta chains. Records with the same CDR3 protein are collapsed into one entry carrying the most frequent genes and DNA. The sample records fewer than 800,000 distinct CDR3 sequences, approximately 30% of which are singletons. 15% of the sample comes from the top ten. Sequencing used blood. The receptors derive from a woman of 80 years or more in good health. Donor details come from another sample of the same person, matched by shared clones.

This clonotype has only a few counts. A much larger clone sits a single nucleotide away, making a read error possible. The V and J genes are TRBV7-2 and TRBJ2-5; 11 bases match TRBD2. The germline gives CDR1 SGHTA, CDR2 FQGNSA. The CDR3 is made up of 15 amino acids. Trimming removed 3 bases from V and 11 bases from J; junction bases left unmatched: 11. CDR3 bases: TGTGCCAGCAGCTTGACTAGCGGGGTAGGCAATGAGCAGTACTTC. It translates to CASSLTSGVGNEQYF.

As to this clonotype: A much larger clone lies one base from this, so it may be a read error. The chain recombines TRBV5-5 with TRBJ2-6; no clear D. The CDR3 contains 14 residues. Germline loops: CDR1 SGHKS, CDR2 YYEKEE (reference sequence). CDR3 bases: TGTGCCAGCAGCTCTTATACTGGGGTCAACGTCCTGACTTTC. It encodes CASSSYTGVNVLTF.

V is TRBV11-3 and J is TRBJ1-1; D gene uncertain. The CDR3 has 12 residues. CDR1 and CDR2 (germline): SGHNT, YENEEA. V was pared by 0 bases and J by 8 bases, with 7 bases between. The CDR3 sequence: CASSLDKSEAFF. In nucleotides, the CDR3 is TGTGCCAGCAGCTTAGATAAGAGCGAAGCTTTCTTT.

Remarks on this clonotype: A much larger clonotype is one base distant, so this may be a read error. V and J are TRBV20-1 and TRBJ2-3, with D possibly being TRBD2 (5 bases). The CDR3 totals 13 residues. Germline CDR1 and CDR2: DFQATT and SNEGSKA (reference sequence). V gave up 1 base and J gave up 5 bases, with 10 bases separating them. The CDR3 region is CSARGYGEDTQYF. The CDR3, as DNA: TGCAGTGCTAGAGGGTACGGGGAAGATACGCAGTATTTT.

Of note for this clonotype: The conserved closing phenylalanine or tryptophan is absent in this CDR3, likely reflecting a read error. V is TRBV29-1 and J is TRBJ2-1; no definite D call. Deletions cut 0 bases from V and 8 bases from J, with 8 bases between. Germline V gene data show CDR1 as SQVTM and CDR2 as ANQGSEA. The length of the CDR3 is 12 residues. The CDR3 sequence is CSVEETLDEQFV. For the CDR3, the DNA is TGCAGCGTTGAAGAAACTCTGGATGAGCAGTTCGTT.

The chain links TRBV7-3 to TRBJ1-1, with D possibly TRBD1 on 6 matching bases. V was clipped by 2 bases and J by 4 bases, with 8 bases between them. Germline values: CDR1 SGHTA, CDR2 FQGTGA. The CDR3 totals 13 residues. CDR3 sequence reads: CASSLSGVTEAFF. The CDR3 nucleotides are TGTGCCAGCAGCTTATCAGGGGTCACTGAAGCTTTCTTT.

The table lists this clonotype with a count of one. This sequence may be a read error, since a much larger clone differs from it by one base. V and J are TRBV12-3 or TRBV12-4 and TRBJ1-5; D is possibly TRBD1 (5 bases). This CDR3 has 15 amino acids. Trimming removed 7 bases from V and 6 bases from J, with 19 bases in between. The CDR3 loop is CASTRGLGGSQPQHF. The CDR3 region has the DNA TGTGCCAGCACCCGGGGACTTGGAGGCAGTCAGCCCCAGCATTTT.

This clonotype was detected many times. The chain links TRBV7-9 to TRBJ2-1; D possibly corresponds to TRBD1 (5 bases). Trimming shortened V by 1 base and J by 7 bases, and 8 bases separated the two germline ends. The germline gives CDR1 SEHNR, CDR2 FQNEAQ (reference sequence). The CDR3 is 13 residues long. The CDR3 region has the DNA TGTGCCAGCAGCTTAGGGGGCCCGAATGAGCAGTTCTTC. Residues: CASSLGGPNEQFF.

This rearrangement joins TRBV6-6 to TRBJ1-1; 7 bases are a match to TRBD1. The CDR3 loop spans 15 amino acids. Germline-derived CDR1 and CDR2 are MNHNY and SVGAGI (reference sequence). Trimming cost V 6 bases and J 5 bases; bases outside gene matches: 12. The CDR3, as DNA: TGTGCCAGCAGCTTCACGCGGGCAGGGGGAACTGAAGCTTTCTTT. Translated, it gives CASSFTRAGGTEAFF.

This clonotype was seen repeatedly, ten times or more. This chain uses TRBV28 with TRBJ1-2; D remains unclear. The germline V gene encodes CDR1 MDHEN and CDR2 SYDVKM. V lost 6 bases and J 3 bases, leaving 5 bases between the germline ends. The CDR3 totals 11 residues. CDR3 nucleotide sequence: TGTGCCAGCAGCGCCGACTATGGCTACACCTTC. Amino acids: CASSADYGYTF.

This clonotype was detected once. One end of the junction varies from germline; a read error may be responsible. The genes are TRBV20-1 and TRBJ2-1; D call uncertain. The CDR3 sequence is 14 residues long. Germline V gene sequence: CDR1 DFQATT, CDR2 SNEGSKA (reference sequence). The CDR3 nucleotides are TGCAGTGCTAAATTAGCACACTCCTACAATGGGCAGTTCTTC. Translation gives CSAKLAHSYNGQFF.

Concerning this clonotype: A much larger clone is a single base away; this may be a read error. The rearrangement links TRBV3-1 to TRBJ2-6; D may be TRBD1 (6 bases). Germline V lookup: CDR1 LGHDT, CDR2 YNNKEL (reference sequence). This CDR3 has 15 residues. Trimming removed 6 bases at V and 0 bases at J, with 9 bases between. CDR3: CASSTGRSGANVLTF. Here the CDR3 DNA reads TGTGCCAGCAGTACAGGGCGCTCTGGGGCCAACGTCCTGACTTTC.

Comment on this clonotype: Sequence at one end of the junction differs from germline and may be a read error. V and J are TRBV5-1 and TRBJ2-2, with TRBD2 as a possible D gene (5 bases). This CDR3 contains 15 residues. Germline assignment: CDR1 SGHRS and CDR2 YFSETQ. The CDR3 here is CASSLGQLDAGERFF. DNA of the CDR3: TGCGCCAGCAGCTTGGGCCAGTTGGACGCCGGGGAGCGGTTTTTT. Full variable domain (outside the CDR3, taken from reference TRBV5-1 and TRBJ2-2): KAGVTQTPRYLIKTRGQQVTLSCSPISGHRSVSWYQQTPGQGLQFLFEYFSETQRNKGNFPGRFSGRQFSNSRSEMNVSTLELGDSALYLCASSLGQLDAGERFFGEGSRLTVL.

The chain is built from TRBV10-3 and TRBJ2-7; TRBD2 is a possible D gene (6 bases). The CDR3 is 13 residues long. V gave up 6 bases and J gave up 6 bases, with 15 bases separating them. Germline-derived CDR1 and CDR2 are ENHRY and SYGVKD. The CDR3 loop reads CAIRGTPGSEQYF. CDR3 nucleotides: TGTGCCATCAGGGGGACTCCGGGTTCCGAGCAGTACTTC.

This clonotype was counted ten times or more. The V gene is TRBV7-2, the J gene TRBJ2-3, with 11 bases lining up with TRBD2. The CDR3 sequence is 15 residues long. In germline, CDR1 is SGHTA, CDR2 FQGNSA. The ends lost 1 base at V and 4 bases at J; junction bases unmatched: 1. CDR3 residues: CASSLVAGGSDTQYF. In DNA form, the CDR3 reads TGTGCCAGCAGCTTAGTAGCGGGGGGGTCAGATACGCAGTATTTT.

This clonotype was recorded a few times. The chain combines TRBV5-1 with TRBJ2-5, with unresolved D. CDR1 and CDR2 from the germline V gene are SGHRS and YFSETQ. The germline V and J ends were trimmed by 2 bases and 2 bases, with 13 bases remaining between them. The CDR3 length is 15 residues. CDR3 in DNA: TGCGCCAGCAGCTTCAACGTGATGAAGCAAGAGACCCAGTACTTC. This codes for CASSFNVMKQETQYF. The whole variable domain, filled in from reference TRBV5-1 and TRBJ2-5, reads KAGVTQTPRYLIKTRGQQVTLSCSPISGHRSVSWYQQTPGQGLQFLFEYFSETQRNKGNFPGRFSGRQFSNSRSEMNVSTLELGDSALYLCASSFNVMKQETQYFGPGTRLLVL.

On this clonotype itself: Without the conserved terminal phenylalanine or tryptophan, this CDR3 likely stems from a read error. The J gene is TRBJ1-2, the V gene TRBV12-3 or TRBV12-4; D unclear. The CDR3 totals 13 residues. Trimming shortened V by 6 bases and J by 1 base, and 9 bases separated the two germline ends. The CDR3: CASSAGYNYGYTC. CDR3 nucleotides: TGTGCCAGCAGCGCCGGGTATAACTATGGCTACACCTGC.